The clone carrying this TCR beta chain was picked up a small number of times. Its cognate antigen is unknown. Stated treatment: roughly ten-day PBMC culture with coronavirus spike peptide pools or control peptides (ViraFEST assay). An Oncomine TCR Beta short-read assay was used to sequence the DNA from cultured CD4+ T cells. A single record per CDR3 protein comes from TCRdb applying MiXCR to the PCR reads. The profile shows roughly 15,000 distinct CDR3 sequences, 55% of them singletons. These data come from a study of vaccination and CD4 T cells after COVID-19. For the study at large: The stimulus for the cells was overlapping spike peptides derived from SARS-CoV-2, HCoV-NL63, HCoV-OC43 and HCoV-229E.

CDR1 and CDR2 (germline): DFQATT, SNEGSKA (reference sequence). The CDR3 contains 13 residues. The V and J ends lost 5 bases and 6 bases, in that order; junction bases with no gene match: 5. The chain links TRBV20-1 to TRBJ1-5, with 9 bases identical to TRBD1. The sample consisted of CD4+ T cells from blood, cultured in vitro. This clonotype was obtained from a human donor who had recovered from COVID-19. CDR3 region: CSAGGQGSQPQHF. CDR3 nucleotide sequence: TGCAGTGCTGGGGGACAGGGAAGTCAGCCCCAGCATTTT.